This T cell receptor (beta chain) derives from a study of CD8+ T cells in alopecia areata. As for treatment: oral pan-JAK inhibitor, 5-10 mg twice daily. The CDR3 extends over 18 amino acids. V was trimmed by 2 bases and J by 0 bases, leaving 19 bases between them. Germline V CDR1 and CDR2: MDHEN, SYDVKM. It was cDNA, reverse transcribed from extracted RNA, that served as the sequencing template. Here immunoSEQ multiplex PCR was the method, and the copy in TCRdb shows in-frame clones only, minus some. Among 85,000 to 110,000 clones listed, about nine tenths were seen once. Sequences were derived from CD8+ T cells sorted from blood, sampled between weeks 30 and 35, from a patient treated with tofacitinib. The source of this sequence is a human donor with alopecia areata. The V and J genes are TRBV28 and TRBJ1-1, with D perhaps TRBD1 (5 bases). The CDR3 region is CASSLPRRAYYLNTEAFF. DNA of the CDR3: TGTGCCAGCAGTTTACCCCGCAGGGCCTACTACCTGAACACTGAAGCTTTCTTT.